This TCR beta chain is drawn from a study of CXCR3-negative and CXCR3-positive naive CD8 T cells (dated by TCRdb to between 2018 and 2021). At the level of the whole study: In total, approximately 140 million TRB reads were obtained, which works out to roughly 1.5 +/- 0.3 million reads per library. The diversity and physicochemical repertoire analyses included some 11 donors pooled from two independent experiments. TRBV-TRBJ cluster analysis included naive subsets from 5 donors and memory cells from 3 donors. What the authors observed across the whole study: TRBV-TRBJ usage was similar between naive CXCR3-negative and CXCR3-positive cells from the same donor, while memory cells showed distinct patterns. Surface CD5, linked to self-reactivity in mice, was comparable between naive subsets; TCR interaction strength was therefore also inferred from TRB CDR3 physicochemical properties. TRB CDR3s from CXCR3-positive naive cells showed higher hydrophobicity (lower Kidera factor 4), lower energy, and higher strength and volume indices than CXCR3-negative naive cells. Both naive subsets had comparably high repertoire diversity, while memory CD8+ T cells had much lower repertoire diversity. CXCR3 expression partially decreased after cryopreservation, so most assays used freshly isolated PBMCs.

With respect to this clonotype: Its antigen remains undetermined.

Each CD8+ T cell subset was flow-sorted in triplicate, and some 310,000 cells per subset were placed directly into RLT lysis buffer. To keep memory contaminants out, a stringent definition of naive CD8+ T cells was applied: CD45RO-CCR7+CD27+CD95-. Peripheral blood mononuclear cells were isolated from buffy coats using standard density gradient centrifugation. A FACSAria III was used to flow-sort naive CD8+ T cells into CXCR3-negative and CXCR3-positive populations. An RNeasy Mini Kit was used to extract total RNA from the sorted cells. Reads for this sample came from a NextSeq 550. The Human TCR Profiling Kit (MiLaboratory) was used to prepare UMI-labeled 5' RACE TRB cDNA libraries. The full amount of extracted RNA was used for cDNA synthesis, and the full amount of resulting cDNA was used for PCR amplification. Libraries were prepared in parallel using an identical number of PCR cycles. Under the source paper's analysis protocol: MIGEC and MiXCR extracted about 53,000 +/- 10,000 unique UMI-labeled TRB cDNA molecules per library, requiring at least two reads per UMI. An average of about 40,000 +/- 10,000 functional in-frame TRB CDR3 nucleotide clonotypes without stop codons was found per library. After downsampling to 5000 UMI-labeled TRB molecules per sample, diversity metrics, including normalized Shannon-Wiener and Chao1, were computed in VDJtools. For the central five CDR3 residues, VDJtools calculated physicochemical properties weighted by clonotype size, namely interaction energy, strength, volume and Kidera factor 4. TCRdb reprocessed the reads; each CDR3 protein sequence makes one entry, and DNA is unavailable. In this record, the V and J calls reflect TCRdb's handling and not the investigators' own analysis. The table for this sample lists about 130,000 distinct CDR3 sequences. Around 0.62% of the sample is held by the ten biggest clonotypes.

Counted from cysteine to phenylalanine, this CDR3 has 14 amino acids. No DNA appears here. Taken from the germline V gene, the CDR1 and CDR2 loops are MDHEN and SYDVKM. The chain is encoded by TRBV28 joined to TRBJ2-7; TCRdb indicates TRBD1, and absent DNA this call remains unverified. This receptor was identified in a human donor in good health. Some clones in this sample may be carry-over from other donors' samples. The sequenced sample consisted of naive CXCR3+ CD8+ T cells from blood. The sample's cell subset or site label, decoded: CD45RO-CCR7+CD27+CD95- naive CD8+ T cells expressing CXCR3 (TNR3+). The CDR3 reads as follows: CASSFGDSSYEQYF.